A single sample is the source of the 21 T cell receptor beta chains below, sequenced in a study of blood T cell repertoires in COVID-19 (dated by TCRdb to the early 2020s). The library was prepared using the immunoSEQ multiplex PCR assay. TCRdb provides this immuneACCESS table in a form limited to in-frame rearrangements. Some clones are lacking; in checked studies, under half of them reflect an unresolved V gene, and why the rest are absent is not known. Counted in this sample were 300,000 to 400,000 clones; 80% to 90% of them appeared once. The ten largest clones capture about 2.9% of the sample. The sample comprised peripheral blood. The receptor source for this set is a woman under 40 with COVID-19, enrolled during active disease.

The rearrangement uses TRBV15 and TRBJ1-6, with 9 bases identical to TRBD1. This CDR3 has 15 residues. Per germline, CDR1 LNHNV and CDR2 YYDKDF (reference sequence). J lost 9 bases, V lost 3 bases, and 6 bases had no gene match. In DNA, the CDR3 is TGTGCCACCAGCAGGAGGACAGGGGAGGGTTCACCCCTCCACTTT. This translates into CATSRRTGEGSPLHF.

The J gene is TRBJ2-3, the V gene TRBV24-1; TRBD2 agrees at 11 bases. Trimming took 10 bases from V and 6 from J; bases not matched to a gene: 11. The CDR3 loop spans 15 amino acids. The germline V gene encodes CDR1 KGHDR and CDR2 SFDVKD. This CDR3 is CATAGTSGQGDTQYF. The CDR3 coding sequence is TGTGCCACGGCCGGGACTAGCGGCCAGGGGGATACGCAGTATTTT.

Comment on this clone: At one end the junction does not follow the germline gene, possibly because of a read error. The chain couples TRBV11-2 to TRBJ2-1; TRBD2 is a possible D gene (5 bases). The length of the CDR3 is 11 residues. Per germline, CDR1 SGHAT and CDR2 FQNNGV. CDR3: CASSLGRTPVF. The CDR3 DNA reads TGTGCCAGCAGCTTAGGGCGGACTCCGGTCTTC.

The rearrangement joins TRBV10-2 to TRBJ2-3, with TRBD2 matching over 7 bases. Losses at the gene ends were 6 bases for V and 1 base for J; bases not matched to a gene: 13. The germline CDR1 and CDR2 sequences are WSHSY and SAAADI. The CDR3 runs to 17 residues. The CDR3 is CASSTPEWGGGTDTQYF. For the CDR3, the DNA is TGCGCCAGCAGCACTCCGGAGTGGGGGGGTGGCACAGATACGCAGTATTTT.

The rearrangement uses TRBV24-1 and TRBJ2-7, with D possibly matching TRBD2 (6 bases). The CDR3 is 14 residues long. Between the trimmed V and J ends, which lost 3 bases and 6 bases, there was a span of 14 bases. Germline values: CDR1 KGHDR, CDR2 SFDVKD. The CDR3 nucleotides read TGTGCCACCAGTGATGGCGGGAACGGTCGCGAGCAGTACTTC. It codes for CATSDGGNGREQYF.

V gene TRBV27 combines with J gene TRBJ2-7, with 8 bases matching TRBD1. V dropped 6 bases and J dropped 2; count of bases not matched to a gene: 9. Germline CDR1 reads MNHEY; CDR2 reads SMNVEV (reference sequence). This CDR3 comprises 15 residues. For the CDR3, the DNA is TGTGCCAGCAGCGCTGCGGACAGGGAAACCTACGAGCAGTACTTC. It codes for CASSAADRETYEQYF.

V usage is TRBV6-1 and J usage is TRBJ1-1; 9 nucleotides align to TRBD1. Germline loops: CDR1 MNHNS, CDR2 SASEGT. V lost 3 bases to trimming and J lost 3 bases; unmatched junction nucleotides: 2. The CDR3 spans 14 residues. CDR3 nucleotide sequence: TGTGCCAGCAGTGATGACAGGGGGTACACTGAAGCTTTCTTT. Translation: CASSDDRGYTEAFF.

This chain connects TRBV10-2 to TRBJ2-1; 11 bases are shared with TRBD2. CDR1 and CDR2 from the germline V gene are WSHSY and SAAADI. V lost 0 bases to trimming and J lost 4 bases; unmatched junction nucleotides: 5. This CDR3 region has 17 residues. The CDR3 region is CASSESYGTSGYNEQFF. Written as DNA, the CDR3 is TGCGCCAGCAGTGAGTCCTACGGGACTAGCGGATACAATGAGCAGTTCTTC.

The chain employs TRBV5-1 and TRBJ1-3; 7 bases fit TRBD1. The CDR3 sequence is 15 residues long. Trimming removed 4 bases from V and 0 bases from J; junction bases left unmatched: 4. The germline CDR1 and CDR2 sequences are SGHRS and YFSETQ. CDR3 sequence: CASSTGTVSGNTIYF. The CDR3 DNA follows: TGCGCCAGCAGCACCGGGACAGTCTCTGGAAACACCATATATTTT.

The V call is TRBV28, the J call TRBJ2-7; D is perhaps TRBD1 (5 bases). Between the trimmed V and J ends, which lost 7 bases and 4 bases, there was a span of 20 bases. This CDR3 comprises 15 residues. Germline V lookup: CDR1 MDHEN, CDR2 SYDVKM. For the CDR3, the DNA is TGTGCCAGCAATCCCAGGGCGCCCCTAAAATACGAGCAGTACTTC. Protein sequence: CASNPRAPLKYEQYF.

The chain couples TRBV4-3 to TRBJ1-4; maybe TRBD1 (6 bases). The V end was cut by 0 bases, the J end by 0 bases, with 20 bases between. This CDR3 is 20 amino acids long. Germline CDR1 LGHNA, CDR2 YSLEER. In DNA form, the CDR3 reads TGCGCCAGCAGCCAAGATTCTGGCGGACAGATGACTTCAACTAATGAAAAACTGTTTTTT. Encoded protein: CASSQDSGGQMTSTNEKLFF.

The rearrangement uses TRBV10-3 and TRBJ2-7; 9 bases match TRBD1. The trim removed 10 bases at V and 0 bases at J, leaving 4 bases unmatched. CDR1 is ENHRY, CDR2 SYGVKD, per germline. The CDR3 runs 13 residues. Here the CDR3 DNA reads TGTGCCAGCACAGGGGGCTTCTCCTACGAGCAGTACTTC. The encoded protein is CASTGGFSYEQYF.

The CDR3 is CASSTAGGKKEKLFF. In DNA form, the CDR3 reads TGTGCCAGCAGTACAGCGGGAGGGAAGAAGGAAAAACTGTTTTTT. The chain is built from TRBV5-4 and TRBJ1-4; D ambiguous. V lost 5 bases to trimming and J lost 8 bases, with 19 bases between them. Germline lookup yields CDR1 SGHNT and CDR2 YYREEE (reference sequence). The CDR3 loop spans 15 amino acids.

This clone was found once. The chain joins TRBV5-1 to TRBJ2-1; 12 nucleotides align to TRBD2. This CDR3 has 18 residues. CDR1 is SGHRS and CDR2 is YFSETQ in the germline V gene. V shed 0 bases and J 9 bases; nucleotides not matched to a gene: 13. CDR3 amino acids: CASSLAVLVASGRVEQFF. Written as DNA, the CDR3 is TGCGCCAGCAGCTTGGCCGTTTTAGTGGCTAGCGGGAGGGTTGAGCAGTTCTTC. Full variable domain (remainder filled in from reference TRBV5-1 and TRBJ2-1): KAGVTQTPRYLIKTRGQQVTLSCSPISGHRSVSWYQQTPGQGLQFLFEYFSETQRNKGNFPGRFSGRQFSNSRSEMNVSTLELGDSALYLCASSLAVLVASGRVEQFFGPGTRLTVL.

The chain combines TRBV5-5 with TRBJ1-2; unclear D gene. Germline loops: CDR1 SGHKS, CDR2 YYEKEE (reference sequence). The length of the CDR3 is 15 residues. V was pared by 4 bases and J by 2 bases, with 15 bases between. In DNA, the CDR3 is TGTGCCAGCAGCGTGACGCGGGCGGAGAACTATGGCTACACCTTC. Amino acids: CASSVTRAENYGYTF.

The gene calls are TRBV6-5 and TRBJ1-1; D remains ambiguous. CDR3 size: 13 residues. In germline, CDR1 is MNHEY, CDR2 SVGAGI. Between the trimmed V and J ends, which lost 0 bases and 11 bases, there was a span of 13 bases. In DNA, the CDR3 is TGTGCCAGCAGTTACTCAGGAGACCCCGAGGCTTTCTTT. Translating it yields CASSYSGDPEAFF.

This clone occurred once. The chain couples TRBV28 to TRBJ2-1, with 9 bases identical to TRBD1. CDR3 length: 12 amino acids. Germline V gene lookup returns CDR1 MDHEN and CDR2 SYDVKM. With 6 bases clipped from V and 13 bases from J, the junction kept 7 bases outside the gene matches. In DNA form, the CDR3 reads TGTGCCAGCAGCCGAACAGGGGGCCGACAGTTCTTC. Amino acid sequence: CASSRTGGRQFF. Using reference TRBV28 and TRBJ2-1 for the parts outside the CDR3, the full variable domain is DVKVTQSSRYLVKRTGEKVFLECVQDMDHENMFWYRQDPGLGLRLIYFSYDVKMKEKGDIPEGYSVSREKKERFSLILESASTNQTSMYLCASSRTGGRQFFGPGTRLTVL.

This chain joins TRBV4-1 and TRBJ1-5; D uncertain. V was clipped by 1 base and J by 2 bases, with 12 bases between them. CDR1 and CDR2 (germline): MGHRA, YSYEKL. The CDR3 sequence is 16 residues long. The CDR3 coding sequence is TGCGCCAGCAGCCAAGGAATCGGGAAGGGCAATCAGCCCCAGCATTTT. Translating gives CASSQGIGKGNQPQHF.

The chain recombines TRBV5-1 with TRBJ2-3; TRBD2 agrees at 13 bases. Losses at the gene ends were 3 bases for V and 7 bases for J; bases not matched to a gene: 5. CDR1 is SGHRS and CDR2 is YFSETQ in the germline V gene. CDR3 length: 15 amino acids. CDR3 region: CASSSWTSGGYTQYF. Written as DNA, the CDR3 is TGCGCCAGCAGCTCTTGGACTAGCGGGGGCTATACGCAGTATTTT. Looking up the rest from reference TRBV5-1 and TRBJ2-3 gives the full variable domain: KAGVTQTPRYLIKTRGQQVTLSCSPISGHRSVSWYQQTPGQGLQFLFEYFSETQRNKGNFPGRFSGRQFSNSRSEMNVSTLELGDSALYLCASSSWTSGGYTQYFGPGTRLTVL.

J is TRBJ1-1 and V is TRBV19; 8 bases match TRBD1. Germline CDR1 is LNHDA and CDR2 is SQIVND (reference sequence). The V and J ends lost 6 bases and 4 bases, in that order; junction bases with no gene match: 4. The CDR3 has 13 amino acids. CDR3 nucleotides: TGTGCCAGTAGGACCAGGGGGCTCACTGAAGCTTTCTTT. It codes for CASRTRGLTEAFF.

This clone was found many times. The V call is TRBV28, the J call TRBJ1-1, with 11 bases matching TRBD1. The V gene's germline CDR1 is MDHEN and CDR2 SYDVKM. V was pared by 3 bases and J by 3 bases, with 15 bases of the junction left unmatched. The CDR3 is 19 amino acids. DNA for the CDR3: TGTGCCAGCAGTTTCCCTCGGACAGGGGGCGTGGGACCGTACACTGAAGCTTTCTTT. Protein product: CASSFPRTGGVGPYTEAFF.